Sequencing of this TCR delta chain was carried out in a study of γδ T cells in repeated Plasmodium falciparum infection. Study as a whole: Some Malian samples span acute malaria episodes; others come from no-transmission periods. Study results and caveats: Vdelta2-negative gammadelta repertoires appeared less diverse and less shared in Malian than Australian children.

The junction had 19 bases not matched to a gene; V was cut back by 3 bases and J by 7 bases. Germline CDR1 is TSWWSYY and CDR2 is QGS. This CDR3 contains 18 residues. Flow sorting of PBMC yielded separate Vgamma9/Vdelta2+ and Vdelta2-negative gammadelta T cell populations for bulk repertoire analysis. TCRdb fed the multiplex PCR reads into CATT to redo clone calling. The sample has approximately 53,000 delta-chain clones; over 1.5% are singletons. This clone was seen at least ten times. Antigen unknown. This could be a read error, since a much larger clone is one nucleotide away. In the same sample, other DNA sequences code for this CDR3.

The rearrangement joins TRDV1 to TRDJ1; 8 nucleotides line up with TRDD3. The sample comprised gamma-delta T cells from blood. The TCR was taken from a pool of human donors (malaria-infected and uninfected, not separated). For the CDR3, the DNA is TGTGCTCTTGGGGACCCCCTCGGTTCTCTACTGGGGGCCTTTAAACTCATCTTT. Translated, it gives CALGDPLGSLLGAFKLIF.